Following are 31 T cell receptor beta chains from one sample sequenced in a study of a mutant IDH1 vaccine in newly diagnosed glioma. Documented time point: week 23, last vaccination. Vaccination comprised doses that each held 300 ug of mutant IDH1 20-mer peptide, plus topical imiquimod. No antigen has been assigned to these receptors. The data were produced by immunoSEQ multiplex PCR, yet TCRdb's version contains in-frame clones alone and is incomplete. Here the sample spans under 85,000 clones, 85% to 90% being singletons. Material: PBMCs, obtained from a glioma patient whose treatment included an IDH1 peptide vaccine. Every receptor here comes from a woman in her 50s with glioma.

This chain joins TRBV27 and TRBJ1-2; 8 bases align to TRBD1. The junction had 7 bases not matched to a gene; V was cut back by 3 bases and J by 4 bases. The CDR3 is 15 residues long. The germline gives CDR1 MNHEY, CDR2 SMNVEV (reference sequence). CDR3: CASSLGAGGIYGYTF. The DNA for the CDR3 is TGTGCCAGCAGTTTGGGGGCAGGGGGCATCTATGGCTACACCTTC.

The V call is TRBV5-1, the J call TRBJ1-1; D uncertain. V lost 1 base, J lost 0 bases, and 10 bases lay in between. The CDR3 loop spans 15 amino acids. Per the germline V gene, CDR1 is SGHRS and CDR2 is YFSETQ. CDR3 loop: CASSLSVGVNTEAFF. CDR3 nucleotides: TGCGCCAGCAGCTTGTCTGTCGGGGTGAACACTGAAGCTTTCTTT.

The chain has TRBV29-1 and TRBJ1-2; no firm D call. The CDR3 spans 13 residues. V was pared by 0 bases and J by 4 bases, with 9 bases between. The germline gives CDR1 SQVTM, CDR2 ANQGSEA. The CDR3 DNA reads TGCAGCGTTGAAGATCAGGCGACCTATGGCTACACCTTC. Its translation: CSVEDQATYGYTF.

The chain links TRBV7-3 to TRBJ2-1; 10 bases are a match to TRBD2. The CDR3 is made up of 18 amino acids. Germline CDR1 SGHTA, CDR2 FQGTGA. The V and J ends lost 0 bases and 0 bases, in that order; junction bases with no gene match: 5. CDR3 DNA: TGTGCCAGCAGCTTAACGGGGACTAGCGCCCGCTCCTACAATGAGCAGTTCTTC. This translates into CASSLTGTSARSYNEQFF.

To note about this clone: An end of the junction does not agree with germline; a read error may underlie this. The V gene is TRBV10-3, the J gene TRBJ2-7, with unresolved D. The CDR3 is made up of 18 amino acids. Germline V gives CDR1 ENHRY, CDR2 SYGVKD. This CDR3 is CASSALGSGKRPSYEQYF. In nucleotides, the CDR3 is TGTGCCAGCAGTGCCCTAGGTAGTGGGAAGAGGCCCTCCTACGAGCAGTACTTC.

The V and J genes are TRBV9 and TRBJ2-1, with D tentatively TRBD1 (5 bases). Trimming pared 0 bases from V and 2 bases from J, leaving 6 bases between. The CDR3 is 14 residues long. Per germline, CDR1 SGDLS and CDR2 YYNGEE. The CDR3 sequence is CASSVGQPYNEQFF. The CDR3 DNA is TGTGCCAGCAGCGTAGGACAGCCCTACAATGAGCAGTTCTTC.

The chain links TRBV7-2 to TRBJ2-1; the D is unclear. Trimming removed 1 base from V and 1 base from J, with 8 bases in between. Germline assignment: CDR1 SGHTA and CDR2 FQGNSA. This CDR3 is 15 amino acids long. CDR3 in amino acids: CASSLVSTSYNEQFF. DNA of the CDR3: TGTGCCAGCAGCTTAGTGTCTACTTCCTACAATGAGCAGTTCTTC.

This clone was seen once. The chain employs TRBV5-1 and TRBJ2-3; 11 bases line up with TRBD2. The germline V gene has CDR1 SGHRS and CDR2 YFSETQ. The CDR3 is 16 residues long. The junction had 6 bases not matched to a gene; V was cut back by 6 bases and J by 0 bases. The CDR3 nucleotides read TGCGCCAGCAACGGGACTAGCGGCTCTAGCACAGATACGCAGTATTTT. Translating it yields CASNGTSGSSTDTQYF.

This clone has just one count. This sequence joins TRBV7-2 and TRBJ1-1; a possible D gene is TRBD1 (6 bases). V was trimmed by 2 bases and J by 2 bases, leaving 18 bases between them. The CDR3 contains 17 residues. The germline gives CDR1 SGHTA, CDR2 FQGNSA. DNA of the CDR3: TGTGCCAGCAGCTTACGGGGGGGCGCTAATATTAACACTGAAGCTTTCTTT. Its protein product is CASSLRGGANINTEAFF.

This rearrangement joins TRBV14 to TRBJ2-1; 8 nucleotides line up with TRBD2. Germline V CDR1 and CDR2: SGHDN, FVKESK. The CDR3 totals 16 residues. After removal of 0 bases from V and 13 bases from J, the junction contained 14 bases not matched to a gene. The CDR3 sequence is CASSQDSGGLWAPQFF. In nucleotides, the CDR3 is TGTGCCAGCAGCCAAGACAGCGGGGGTCTCTGGGCCCCCCAGTTCTTC.

The chain employs TRBV6-1 and TRBJ2-7; TRBD2 might be the D (5 bases). The germline V and J ends were trimmed by 8 bases and 2 bases, with 16 bases remaining between them. This CDR3 comprises 14 residues. Germline values: CDR1 MNHNS, CDR2 SASEGT. CDR3 sequence reads: CASQLLASTYEQYF. DNA for the CDR3: TGTGCCAGCCAACTTTTAGCGTCTACCTACGAGCAGTACTTC.

The chain carries TRBV5-1 and TRBJ2-5, with TRBD1 as a possible D gene (6 bases). The V and J ends lost 4 bases and 2 bases respectively, with 12 bases between them. The germline gives CDR1 SGHRS, CDR2 YFSETQ. The CDR3 covers 14 residues. The CDR3 sequence: CASSPQGNQETQYF. The CDR3 region has the DNA TGCGCCAGCAGCCCGCAGGGGAATCAAGAGACCCAGTACTTC.

This clone was recorded once. The J gene is TRBJ2-7, the V gene TRBV5-4; 10 nucleotides line up with TRBD2. The length of the CDR3 is 17 residues. Germline V CDR1 and CDR2: SGHNT, YYREEE (reference sequence). Trimming at V came to 7 bases and at J to 2 bases, leaving 15 bases not matched to a gene. CDR3 nucleotides: TGTGCCAGCGGCCGTTTGGCTAGCGGGAGTGGGACCTACGAGCAGTACTTC. It translates to CASGRLASGSGTYEQYF.

A few counts support this clone. This chain joins TRBV5-1 and TRBJ1-5; D is ambiguous. Germline values: CDR1 SGHRS, CDR2 YFSETQ. The length of the CDR3 is 14 residues. Trimming took off 0 bases at V and 7 bases at J, with 11 bases between the two ends. The CDR3 sequence: CASSLGGVGQPQHF. DNA for the CDR3: TGCGCCAGCAGCTTGGGGGGAGTTGGACAGCCCCAGCATTTT.

The V and J genes are TRBV12-5 and TRBJ2-7; D perhaps matches TRBD2 (6 bases). V was trimmed by 5 bases and J by 1 base, leaving 15 bases between them. CDR1 and CDR2 (germline): LGHNT, FRNRAP. The CDR3 consists of 15 residues. As DNA, the CDR3 is TGTGCTAGTGGTCCCCCGGCGGGGAATTCCTACGAGCAGTACTTC. It codes for CASGPPAGNSYEQYF. Full variable domain (remainder filled in from reference TRBV12-5 and TRBJ2-7): DARVTQTPRHKVTEMGQEVTMRCQPILGHNTVFWYRQTMMQGLELLAYFRNRAPLDDSGMPKDRFSAEMPDATLATLKIQPSEPRDSAVYFCASGPPAGNSYEQYFGPGTRLTVT.

The V gene is TRBV18, the J gene TRBJ2-7, with D perhaps matching TRBD1 or TRBD2 (5 bases each). V was pared by 5 bases and J by 4 bases, with 15 bases between. The CDR3 totals 14 residues. The germline gives CDR1 KGHSH, CDR2 LQKENI. CDR3 residues: CASSSWGRIYEQYF. DNA for the CDR3: TGTGCCAGCTCATCTTGGGGACGGATTTACGAGCAGTACTTC.

The rearrangement links TRBV13 to TRBJ1-3; no definite D call. The ends were cut back, 7 bases at V and 0 bases at J, with 7 bases in the middle. There are 13 residues in the CDR3. Germline CDR1 and CDR2: PRHDT and FYEKMQ (reference sequence). CDR3 in amino acids: CASKSGSGNTIYF. The CDR3 DNA is TGTGCCAGCAAGAGTGGCTCTGGAAACACCATATATTTT. Full variable domain (missing parts from reference TRBV13 and TRBJ1-3): AAGVIQSPRHLIKEKRETATLKCYPIPRHDTVYWYQQGPGQDPQFLISFYEKMQSDKGSIPDRFSAQQFSDYHSELNMSSLELGDSALYFCASKSGSGNTIYFGEGSWLTVV.

The chain carries TRBV28 and TRBJ2-3; 13 bases map to TRBD2. The V and J ends lost 5 bases and 6 bases, in that order; junction bases with no gene match: 5. There are 15 residues in the CDR3. Germline V gene sequence: CDR1 MDHEN, CDR2 SYDVKM. The CDR3 DNA is TGTGCCAGCAGTAAGACTAGCGGGAGGAGGGATACGCAGTATTTT. Its translation: CASSKTSGRRDTQYF.

The rearrangement links TRBV30 to TRBJ2-3, with 9 bases fitting TRBD1. From germline, CDR1 is GTSNPN and CDR2 SVGIG (reference sequence). The V gene end was trimmed by 2 bases and the J gene end by 3 bases; junction bases not matched to a gene: 9. CDR3 size: 16 residues. The CDR3 nucleotides read TGTGCCTGGAGTACTTCGGACAGGGGTGGGACAGATACGCAGTATTTT. Its protein is CAWSTSDRGGTDTQYF.

V and J are TRBV5-1 and TRBJ2-7, with D uncertain. The CDR3 loop spans 14 amino acids. V lost 0 bases and J 0 bases, leaving 7 bases between the germline ends. The germline gives CDR1 SGHRS, CDR2 YFSETQ. Here the CDR3 reads CASSLGDNSYEQYF. The CDR3 DNA is TGCGCCAGCAGCTTGGGAGACAACTCCTACGAGCAGTACTTC.

This clone was counted once. The chain has TRBV11-2 and TRBJ2-7; tentative D call: TRBD1 (5 bases). Trimming took off 3 bases at V and 3 bases at J, with 12 bases between the two ends. This CDR3 comprises 14 residues. Germline assignment: CDR1 SGHAT and CDR2 FQNNGV. The CDR3 DNA reads as TGTGCCAGCAGCTTGAAGGGGCAGGGCTACGAGCAGTACTTC. Amino acids: CASSLKGQGYEQYF.

V gene TRBV27 combines with J gene TRBJ2-7; D is perhaps TRBD1 (5 bases). The CDR3 has 15 amino acids. Trimming shortened V by 1 base and J by 2 bases, and 12 bases separated the two germline ends. Germline V gives CDR1 MNHEY, CDR2 SMNVEV (reference sequence). CDR3 sequence: CASSLWQGSTYEQYF. DNA of the CDR3: TGTGCCAGCAGTTTATGGCAGGGATCGACCTACGAGCAGTACTTC.

V usage is TRBV19 and J usage is TRBJ1-5; 9 bases agree with TRBD1. With V trimmed by 9 bases and J by 3 bases, 3 bases remained unmatched. This CDR3 contains 13 residues. Germline loops: CDR1 LNHDA, CDR2 SQIVND (reference sequence). CDR3 protein: CASRTGDNQPQHF. The CDR3 DNA reads TGTGCCAGCCGGACAGGGGACAATCAGCCCCAGCATTTT.

The J gene is TRBJ1-2, the V gene TRBV7-9; D possibly corresponds to TRBD1 (5 bases). Germline V lookup: CDR1 SEHNR, CDR2 FQNEAQ (reference sequence). Deletions cut 1 base from V and 6 bases from J, with 12 bases between. The CDR3 extends over 14 amino acids. In DNA form, the CDR3 reads TGTGCCAGCAGCTTAGGAGGGGTTGAGAATGGCTACACCTTC. Protein product: CASSLGGVENGYTF.

The chain carries TRBV2 and TRBJ1-2; TRBD1 matches at 7 bases. Germline V gene data show CDR1 as SNHLY and CDR2 as FYNNEI. CDR3 length: 13 amino acids. With V trimmed by 6 bases and J by 4 bases, 5 bases remained unmatched. CDR3 amino acids: CASSRQGFYGYTF. The DNA for the CDR3 is TGTGCCAGCAGCCGACAGGGTTTCTATGGCTACACCTTC.

The chain links TRBV7-2 to TRBJ2-5, with D unclear. Germline V gene lookup returns CDR1 SGHTA and CDR2 FQGNSA. The CDR3 is made up of 14 amino acids. V was clipped by 5 bases and J by 3 bases, with 13 bases between them. The chain's CDR3 is CASSPELAEETQYF. CDR3 bases: TGTGCCAGCAGCCCTGAACTGGCGGAAGAGACCCAGTACTTC.

This sequence joins TRBV2 and TRBJ2-3, with 13 bases aligning to TRBD2. Unmatched junction bases numbered 2, after V lost 7 bases and J lost 1 base. This CDR3 spans 15 amino acids. Germline CDR1 and CDR2: SNHLY and FYNNEI. The CDR3 DNA follows: TGTGCCAGCACCGGACTAGCGGGAGGCACAGATACGCAGTATTTT. Its protein product is CASTGLAGGTDTQYF.

The chain carries TRBV5-4 and TRBJ2-7; possibly TRBD1 for D (6 bases). The CDR3 extends over 13 amino acids. The germline gives CDR1 SGHNT, CDR2 YYREEE (reference sequence). V was clipped by 2 bases and J by 1 base, with 7 bases between them. The CDR3 DNA reads TGTGCCAGCAGCTTACAGGGTTCCTACGAGCAGTACTTC. The encoded protein is CASSLQGSYEQYF.

The rearrangement uses TRBV9 and TRBJ2-4; 12 bases agree with TRBD2. Trimming removed 4 bases from V and 0 bases from J; junction bases left unmatched: 2. CDR3 length equals 16 residues. From germline, CDR1 is SGDLS and CDR2 YYNGEE. In nucleotides, the CDR3 is TGTGCCAGCAGCCCGGGACTAGCGGGAGCCAAAAACATTCAGTACTTC. This sequence encodes CASSPGLAGAKNIQYF.

The chain combines TRBV30 with TRBJ1-2, with D tentatively TRBD1 (5 bases). Germline V CDR1 and CDR2: GTSNPN, SVGIG (reference sequence). There are 17 residues in the CDR3. Trimming cost V 0 bases and J 2 bases, with 19 bases left between them. CDR3 nucleotide sequence: TGTGCCTGGAGTGTTCTCTCCGGACAAGAAGTAAACTATGGCTACACCTTC. Protein: CAWSVLSGQEVNYGYTF.

The V and J genes are TRBV6-5 and TRBJ1-2; D perhaps matches TRBD1 (5 bases). Trimming pared 6 bases from V and 5 bases from J, leaving 13 bases between. Germline V CDR1 and CDR2: MNHEY, SVGAGI. CDR3 size: 13 residues. CDR3 DNA: TGTGCCAGCAGCCCGGGGGGGGGATATGGCTACACCTTC. Its protein product is CASSPGGGYGYTF.